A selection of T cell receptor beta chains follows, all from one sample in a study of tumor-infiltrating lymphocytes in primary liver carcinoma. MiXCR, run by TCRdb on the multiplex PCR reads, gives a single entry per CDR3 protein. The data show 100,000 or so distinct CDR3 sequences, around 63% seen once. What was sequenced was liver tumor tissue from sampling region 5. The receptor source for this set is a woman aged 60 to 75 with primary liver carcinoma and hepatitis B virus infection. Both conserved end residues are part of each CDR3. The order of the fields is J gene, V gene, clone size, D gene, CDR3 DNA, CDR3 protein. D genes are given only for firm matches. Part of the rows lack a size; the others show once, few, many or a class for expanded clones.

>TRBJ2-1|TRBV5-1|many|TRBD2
TGCGCCAGCAGCTTGGATCCTAGCGGGACTTACAATGAGCAGTTCTTC
CASSLDPSGTYNEQFF
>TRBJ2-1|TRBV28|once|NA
TGTGCCAGCAGTTCCCCCCAGGGGCTGTCATTCTTC
CASSSPQGLSFF
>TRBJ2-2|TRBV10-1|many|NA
TGCGCCAGCAGTGAATGGGACACCGGGGAGCTGTTTTTT
CASSEWDTGELFF
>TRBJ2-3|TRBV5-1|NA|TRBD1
TGCGCCAGCAGCAACAGGGGGTACGGGACCACAGATACGCACTATTTT
CASSNRGYGTTDTHYF
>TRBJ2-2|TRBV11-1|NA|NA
TGTGCCAGCAGTCCAACAGGGATCATACTCACCGGGGAGCTGCTTTTT
CASSPTGIILTGELLF
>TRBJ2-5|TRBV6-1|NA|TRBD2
TGTGCTAGCAGGGCGGGACTACCGGAGAGCGAGACCCAGTACTTC
CASRAGLPESETQYF
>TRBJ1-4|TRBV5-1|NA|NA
TGTGCCAGCAGCTCGGGAGCGAATGAAAGACTGTTTTTT
CASSSGANERLFF
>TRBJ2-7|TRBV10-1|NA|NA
TGCGCCAGCAGTGTGAATCAAACAAACCCACCAAGCTCCTACAAGCAGTACTTC
CASSVNQTNPPSSYKQYF
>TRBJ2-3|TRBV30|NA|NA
TGTGCCTGGAGTAGGATTTCGAAAGATACGCAGTATTTT
CAWSRISKDTQYF
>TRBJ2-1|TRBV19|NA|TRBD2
TGTACCAGTAGCCAAAGCGGGAACTCCTACAATGAGCAGTTCTTC
CTSSQSGNSYNEQFF
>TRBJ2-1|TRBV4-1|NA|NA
TGCGCCAGCAGCCAAGACGTAGGGCGGGACTCCGATGAGCAGTTCTTC
CASSQDVGRDSDEQFF
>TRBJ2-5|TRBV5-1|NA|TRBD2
TGCGCCAGCAGCGGAGGACTAGCGGGGAGATCAGAGACCCAGTACTTC
CASSGGLAGRSETQYF
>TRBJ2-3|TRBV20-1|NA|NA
TGCAGTGCTAGACCTGCCGCTGACAGGGGAGGGGATACGCAGTATTTT
CSARPAADRGGDTQYF
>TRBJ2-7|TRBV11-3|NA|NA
TGTGGCAGGAGCTTAACGAGTTGGGGGTATGAGCAGTACTTC
CGRSLTSWGYEQYF
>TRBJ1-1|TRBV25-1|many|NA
TGTGCCAGCAATTCCGGGACCAAAGCTTTCTTT
CASNSGTKAFF
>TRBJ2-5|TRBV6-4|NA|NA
TGTGCCAGCAGTGACGGTCCGGGAAGAGGAGAGACCCAGTACTTC
CASSDGPGRGETQYF
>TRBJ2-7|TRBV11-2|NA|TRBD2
TGTGCCAGCACCCCGGGACTAGTAAAGGAGCAGTACTTC
CASTPGLVKEQYF
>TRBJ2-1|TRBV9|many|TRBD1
TGTGCCAGCAGCGCTGGGACAGACTACAATGAGCAGTTCTTC
CASSAGTDYNEQFF
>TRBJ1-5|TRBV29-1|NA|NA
TGCAGCGTTGCCGAGACAGATAACAATCAGCCACAGCATTTT
CSVAETDNNQPQHF
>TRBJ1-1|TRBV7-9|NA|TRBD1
TGTGCCAGGAGCCCCCGGACAGGGAACACTGAAGCTTCCTTT
CARSPRTGNTEASF
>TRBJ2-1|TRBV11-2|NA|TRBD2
TGTGCCGGCAGCCCCGGGCTAGCGGGCGATTACAATGAACTGTTCTTC
CAGSPGLAGDYNELFF
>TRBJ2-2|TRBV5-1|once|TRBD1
TGCGCTAGCAACTTGTCATATCAGGGGGCCCTAAGCGGGGAGCTGTTTTTT
CASNLSYQGALSGELFF
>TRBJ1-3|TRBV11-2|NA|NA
TGTGCCAGCACCAGCCCTAATCGGAACACCATATGTTTT
CASTSPNRNTICF
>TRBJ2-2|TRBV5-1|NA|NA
TGCGTCAGCAGCTTGAAAACTGGCAACACCGGGGAGCTGTTTTTT
CVSSLKTGNTGELFF
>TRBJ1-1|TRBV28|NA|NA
TGTGCCACTTCATTCCAGGGAATGGAAGGGTCAAGGACTGAAGCTTTCTTT
CATSFQGMEGSRTEAFF
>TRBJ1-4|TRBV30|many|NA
TGTGCCTGGAGGCCAGGCGGGGCAACTAATGAAAAACTGTTTTTT
CAWRPGGATNEKLFF
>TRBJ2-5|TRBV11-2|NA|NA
TGTGCCTGCAGCTGGGGACCGCAGGCGTGTGAAGAGACCCAGTATTTC
CACSWGPQACEETQYF
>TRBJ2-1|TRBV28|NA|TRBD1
TGTGCCAGCGGCAGGACAGGGCGACACAATGAGCAGTTCTTC
CASGRTGRHNEQFF
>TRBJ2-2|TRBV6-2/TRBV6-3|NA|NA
TGTGCCGGTGGCGGGTTACTGAACACCGGGGAGCTGGTTTTC
CAGGGLLNTGELVF
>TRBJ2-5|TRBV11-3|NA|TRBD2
TGTCCCAGCAGCCCGGCAGGGTTGCGGGAGACCCAGTGCTTC
CPSSPAGLRETQCF
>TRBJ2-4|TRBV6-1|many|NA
TGTGCCAGCAGTGAGGGGGGGGCACTTAAAAACATTCAGTACTTC
CASSEGGALKNIQYF
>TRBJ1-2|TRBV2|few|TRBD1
TGTGCCAGCAGTGAGAGGGACAGGGGAGGCTACACCTTC
CASSERDRGGYTF
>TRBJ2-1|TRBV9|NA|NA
TGTGCCAGCAGCTTAGGTTTGGGGACTGTTCTAGCCTCCTACAATGAGCAGTTCTTC
CASSLGLGTVLASYNEQFF
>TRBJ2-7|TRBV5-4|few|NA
TGTGCCAGCCGCTTCGGACATGGGGCTGACTACGAGCAGTACTTC
CASRFGHGADYEQYF
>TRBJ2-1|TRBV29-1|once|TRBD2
TGCAGCGTTGAAGATCTTCTGAGACTAGCCGGGAGCGATGATCAGTTCTTC
CSVEDLLRLAGSDDQFF
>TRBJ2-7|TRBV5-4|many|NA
TGTGCCAGCAGCTTGGCCGGGGACTCCTACGAGCAGTACTTC
CASSLAGDSYEQYF
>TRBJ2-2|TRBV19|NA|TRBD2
TGTGTCAGTAAGAGGGCTAGCGGGGTGAACACCGGGGAGCTGTTTTTT
CVSKRASGVNTGELFF
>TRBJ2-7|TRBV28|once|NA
TGTGCCACCACTAGCCATCTGGTCGGCGAGCAGTACTTC
CATTSHLVGEQYF
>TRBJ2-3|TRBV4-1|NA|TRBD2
TGCGCCAGCGGCCAAGATCGGACTAGCGGGATTAAAGATACGCAGTATTTT
CASGQDRTSGIKDTQYF
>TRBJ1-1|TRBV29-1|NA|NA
TGCAGCGTTATCAGAATGAACAGTGAAGCTTTCTTT
CSVIRMNSEAFF
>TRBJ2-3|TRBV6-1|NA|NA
TGTCCCAGCAGTCGTGAGCGGGTGACAGATACGCAGTATTTT
CPSSRERVTDTQYF
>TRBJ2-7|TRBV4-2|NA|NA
TGTGGCAGCAGCCAAGATTTTCGTGGGACGGGCTCCTACGAGCAGTACTTC
CGSSQDFRGTGSYEQYF
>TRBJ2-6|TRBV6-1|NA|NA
TGTGCTAGCAGTGGGACTTGCGGGGGGGCCAACGTCCTGACTTTC
CASSGTCGGANVLTF
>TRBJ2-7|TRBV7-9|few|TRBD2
TGTGCCAGCAGCACTAGCGGGAGGGCCTACGTGCAGTACTTC
CASSTSGRAYVQYF
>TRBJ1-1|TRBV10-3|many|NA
TGTGCCATCAGTGACGACCGATTCATGAACACTGAAGCTTTCTTT
CAISDDRFMNTEAFF
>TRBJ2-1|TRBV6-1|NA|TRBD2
TGTACAACCAGAGCGGGGAACTCCTACAATGAGCAGTTCTTC
CTTRAGNSYNEQFF
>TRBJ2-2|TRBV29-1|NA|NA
TGCAGAGTTGACCCGGATCAGAACACCGGGGAGCTGTTTTTT
CRVDPDQNTGELFF
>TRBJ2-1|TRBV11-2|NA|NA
TGTGCCAGCAGCTTAGGGGAAGGGGTAGGCAATGAGCAGTTCTTC
CASSLGEGVGNEQFF
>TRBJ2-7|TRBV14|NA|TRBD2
TGTGCCAGCAGCCAAGATTCCCGGGACTACTACAAACAGTACTTC
CASSQDSRDYYKQYF
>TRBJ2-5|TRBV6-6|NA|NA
TGTGCCAGCAGTCAGGGCAAGGGTATGGAGACCCAGTACTTC
CASSQGKGMETQYF
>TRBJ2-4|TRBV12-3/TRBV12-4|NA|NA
TGTGCCAGCAAAGGGGTGGTAGCCAAAAACATTCATTACTTC
CASKGVVAKNIHYF
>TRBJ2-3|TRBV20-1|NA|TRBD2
TGCAGTGCTAGGGGGCTAGCGGGCCCCGGGTTGCCGTATTTT
CSARGLAGPGLPYF
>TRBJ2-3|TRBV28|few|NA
TGTGCCAGCTCCCCCGCTCAAAACCGGGACACCCGGTATTTT
CASSPAQNRDTRYF
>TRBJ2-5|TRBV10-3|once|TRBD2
TGTGCCAACAGTGACCCTCGGCCGGGCGGGGGGGAGACCCAGTACTTC
CANSDPRPGGGETQYF
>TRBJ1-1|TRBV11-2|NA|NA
TGTGCCAGCAACTCTAATGGTGGGACTGAAGCTTTCTTT
CASNSNGGTEAFF
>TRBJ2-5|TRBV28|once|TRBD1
TGTGCCAGGAGCCCCAACAGGGGGCCTAACCAAGAGACCCAGTACTTC
CARSPNRGPNQETQYF